These T cell receptor beta chains were read from a single sample in a study of cytotoxic CD8 clonotypes in ibrutinib-treated CLL. Sequenced by immunoSEQ multiplex PCR; TCRdb stores in-frame clones only, minus some. The table lists 250,000 to 350,000 clones, roughly 76% of them singletons. Sample: PBMCs, taken at disease progression, from a patient treated with ibrutinib. The receptors were gathered from a human donor with chronic lymphocytic leukemia. Both conserved end residues are part of each CDR3. Fields, in order: CDR3 DNA, CDR3 protein, J gene, clone size, V gene, D gene. A D gene is named only where the DNA matches it firmly. Only part of the rows carry a size: once, few, many, or a class if the clone is expanded.

CDR3nt: TGTGCCAGCAGTTTATCAAGCAGGGGCCGCTATGGCTACACCTTC; CDR3aa: CASSLSSRGRYGYTF; j_gene: TRBJ1-2; abundance: once; v_gene: TRBV28; d_gene: .
CDR3nt: TGCGCCAGCAGCCAAGATCCGACTACCTCTGTCGGTGAGCAGTTCTTC; CDR3aa: CASSQDPTTSVGEQFF; j_gene: TRBJ2-1; abundance: .; v_gene: TRBV4-1; d_gene: .
CDR3nt: TGTGCCAGCAGGCCGGGAGACAAAGAGACCCAGTACTTC; CDR3aa: CASRPGDKETQYF; j_gene: TRBJ2-5; abundance: few; v_gene: TRBV7-9; d_gene: .
CDR3nt: TGTGCCAGCAGTTACCAGGGGGACGGCAATCAGCCCCAGCATTTT; CDR3aa: CASSYQGDGNQPQHF; j_gene: TRBJ1-5; abundance: .; v_gene: TRBV6-5; d_gene: TRBD1
CDR3nt: TGTGCCAGCTCACCCCGACACTATAATGAAAAACTGTTTTTT; CDR3aa: CASSPRHYNEKLFF; j_gene: TRBJ1-4; abundance: .; v_gene: TRBV18; d_gene: .
CDR3nt: TGTGCCAGCAGTTTATACACTGACAGGGGAAGACAGCCCCAGCATTTT; CDR3aa: CASSLYTDRGRQPQHF; j_gene: TRBJ1-5; abundance: .; v_gene: TRBV28; d_gene: TRBD1
CDR3nt: TGTGCCAGTATGGACAGGACCATGAACACTGAAGCTTTCTTT; CDR3aa: CASMDRTMNTEAFF; j_gene: TRBJ1-1; abundance: .; v_gene: TRBV19; d_gene: TRBD1
CDR3nt: TGCGCCAGCAGCCAAGAAGAGGGAGGCAGTCGAAGCGAGCAGTACTTC; CDR3aa: CASSQEEGGSRSEQYF; j_gene: TRBJ2-7; abundance: .; v_gene: TRBV4-1; d_gene: .
CDR3nt: TGCGCCAGCAGCCAAGATTTGGCTAGCGGGTACAGTAGCCAAGAGACCCAGTACTTC; CDR3aa: CASSQDLASGYSSQETQYF; j_gene: TRBJ2-5; abundance: .; v_gene: TRBV4-1; d_gene: TRBD2
CDR3nt: TGTGCCAGCAGAACAGGGCCCCCCTCCAATCAGCCCCAGCATTTT; CDR3aa: CASRTGPPSNQPQHF; j_gene: TRBJ1-5; abundance: .; v_gene: TRBV2; d_gene: .
CDR3nt: TGCAGCGCCCCTAATGTGCAGAATGGCTACACCTTC; CDR3aa: CSAPNVQNGYTF; j_gene: TRBJ1-2; abundance: .; v_gene: TRBV29-1; d_gene: .
CDR3nt: TGTGCCAGCAGCTTGGGGGAAGGAAACACCATATATTTT; CDR3aa: CASSLGEGNTIYF; j_gene: TRBJ1-3; abundance: .; v_gene: TRBV5-5; d_gene: .
CDR3nt: TGTGCCAGCAGCAAAGGGCCTGGGGAAGAGACCCAGTACTTC; CDR3aa: CASSKGPGEETQYF; j_gene: TRBJ2-5; abundance: .; v_gene: TRBV21-1; d_gene: .
CDR3nt: TGTGCCAGCAGCTCAGGAGCCTACGAGCAGTACTTC; CDR3aa: CASSSGAYEQYF; j_gene: TRBJ2-7; abundance: once; v_gene: TRBV7-9; d_gene: .
CDR3nt: TGTGCCAGCAGCTTAGCGAGACGGCCCCTGGTCAAGCCCCAGCATTTT; CDR3aa: CASSLARRPLVKPQHF; j_gene: TRBJ1-5; abundance: .; v_gene: TRBV7-8; d_gene: .
CDR3nt: TGTGCCAGCAGCACGGCGGGCGGCTACGAGCAGTACTTC; CDR3aa: CASSTAGGYEQYF; j_gene: TRBJ2-7; abundance: few; v_gene: TRBV5-6; d_gene: .
CDR3nt: TGTGCCAGCTCACCGTCGGGACAGAACTATGGCTACACCTTC; CDR3aa: CASSPSGQNYGYTF; j_gene: TRBJ1-2; abundance: .; v_gene: TRBV18; d_gene: TRBD1
CDR3nt: TGTGCCAGCAGCTTAGGACTAGCGGGAGACGAGCAGTACTTC; CDR3aa: CASSLGLAGDEQYF; j_gene: TRBJ2-7; abundance: .; v_gene: TRBV5-4; d_gene: TRBD2
CDR3nt: TGTGCCAGCAGTTTTTTGACAGGGGCGAACACCGGGGAGCTGTTTTTT; CDR3aa: CASSFLTGANTGELFF; j_gene: TRBJ2-2; abundance: once; v_gene: TRBV28; d_gene: TRBD1
CDR3nt: TGTGCCAGCAGCGAATCTGACAACTATGGCTACACCTTC; CDR3aa: CASSESDNYGYTF; j_gene: TRBJ1-2; abundance: .; v_gene: TRBV7-9; d_gene: .
CDR3nt: TGTGCCAGCAGTCCTCCGGGTCGGTACGAGCAGTACTTC; CDR3aa: CASSPPGRYEQYF; j_gene: TRBJ2-7; abundance: .; v_gene: TRBV4-2; d_gene: .
CDR3nt: TGTGCCAGCAGCCCCAGGACTAGCGGGGGAGAGACCCAGTACTTC; CDR3aa: CASSPRTSGGETQYF; j_gene: TRBJ2-5; abundance: few; v_gene: TRBV5-6; d_gene: TRBD2
CDR3nt: TGTGCCAGTAGTAGTTGGACAGGGTGGTTATACAATCAGCCCCAGCATTTT; CDR3aa: CASSSWTGWLYNQPQHF; j_gene: TRBJ1-5; abundance: .; v_gene: TRBV19; d_gene: TRBD1
CDR3nt: TGCGCCAGCGCGACTAGCAGGGAGACAGATACGCAGTATTTT; CDR3aa: CASATSRETDTQYF; j_gene: TRBJ2-3; abundance: .; v_gene: TRBV5-1; d_gene: TRBD2
CDR3nt: TGTGCCAGTAAAGGGGGGAACTATGGCTACACCTTC; CDR3aa: CASKGGNYGYTF; j_gene: TRBJ1-2; abundance: .; v_gene: TRBV19; d_gene: .
CDR3nt: TGTGCCAGCAGCCCGGGTGGCTATAGCAATCAGCCCCAGCATTTT; CDR3aa: CASSPGGYSNQPQHF; j_gene: TRBJ1-5; abundance: .; v_gene: TRBV28; d_gene: .
CDR3nt: TGCGCCAGCAGCCAAGGGGATGGTGGAATCAAAAACATTCAGTACTTC; CDR3aa: CASSQGDGGIKNIQYF; j_gene: TRBJ2-4; abundance: .; v_gene: TRBV4-1; d_gene: .
CDR3nt: TGCGCCAGCAGCCTGGGGAGGGCGACAACTAATGAAAAACTGTTTTTT; CDR3aa: CASSLGRATTNEKLFF; j_gene: TRBJ1-4; abundance: few; v_gene: TRBV5-1; d_gene: .
CDR3nt: TGTGCCAGCAGCTCTTCGGGGACAGATTACTACAATGAGCAGTTCTTC; CDR3aa: CASSSSGTDYYNEQFF; j_gene: TRBJ2-1; abundance: .; v_gene: TRBV9; d_gene: TRBD1
CDR3nt: TGCGCCAGCAGCTGGAACACACAGGATGAGCAGTTCTTC; CDR3aa: CASSWNTQDEQFF; j_gene: TRBJ2-1; abundance: .; v_gene: TRBV5-1; d_gene: .
CDR3nt: TGTGCCAGCAGTTACCGGAAAGACGAGCAGTACTTC; CDR3aa: CASSYRKDEQYF; j_gene: TRBJ2-7; abundance: .; v_gene: TRBV6-6; d_gene: .
CDR3nt: TGTGCCAGCAGTTTCGTCGCAGCCTCTGGAAACACCATATATTTT; CDR3aa: CASSFVAASGNTIYF; j_gene: TRBJ1-3; abundance: .; v_gene: TRBV28; d_gene: .
CDR3nt: TGTGCCAGCAGCTCCGGGACTAGCTTTTGGCAGTTCTTC; CDR3aa: CASSSGTSFWQFF; j_gene: TRBJ2-1; abundance: .; v_gene: TRBV5-6; d_gene: TRBD2
CDR3nt: TGTGCCAGCAGTTACTCGACTGGGAATGAGCAGTTCTTC; CDR3aa: CASSYSTGNEQFF; j_gene: TRBJ2-1; abundance: few; v_gene: TRBV6-5; d_gene: .
CDR3nt: TGTGCCAGCAGCCCCACTAGCGCGTACGAGCAGTACTTC; CDR3aa: CASSPTSAYEQYF; j_gene: TRBJ2-7; abundance: .; v_gene: TRBV11-2; d_gene: TRBD2
CDR3nt: TGTGCCAGTAGCCCAGGGACTAGCGGGGCGGAGACCCAGTACTTC; CDR3aa: CASSPGTSGAETQYF; j_gene: TRBJ2-5; abundance: .; v_gene: TRBV6-5; d_gene: TRBD2
CDR3nt: TGTGCCAGCGGGACTCCCCGGAGGTGGAATGAGCAGTTCTTC; CDR3aa: CASGTPRRWNEQFF; j_gene: TRBJ2-1; abundance: .; v_gene: TRBV6-5; d_gene: .
CDR3nt: TGCAGCGTAAGTTCATGGGCCTTCCAAGAGACCCAGTACTTC; CDR3aa: CSVSSWAFQETQYF; j_gene: TRBJ2-5; abundance: few; v_gene: TRBV29-1; d_gene: .
CDR3nt: TGTGCCAGCAGTTATTTAAGACAGGGACAAAACATTCAGTACTTC; CDR3aa: CASSYLRQGQNIQYF; j_gene: TRBJ2-4; abundance: .; v_gene: TRBV6-4; d_gene: TRBD1
CDR3nt: TGTGCCAGCAGCCTTGGGATTGGTGAGCAGTTCTTC; CDR3aa: CASSLGIGEQFF; j_gene: TRBJ2-1; abundance: few; v_gene: TRBV11-2; d_gene: .
CDR3nt: TGTGCCAGCAGTCCGGGACTAGCGGGAGTTGAGCAGTTCTTC; CDR3aa: CASSPGLAGVEQFF; j_gene: TRBJ2-1; abundance: .; v_gene: TRBV6-5; d_gene: TRBD2
CDR3nt: TGTGCCACCAGTAGCGAACCGGACCCCTACGAAAAACTGTTTTTT; CDR3aa: CATSSEPDPYEKLFF; j_gene: TRBJ1-4; abundance: .; v_gene: TRBV15; d_gene: .
CDR3nt: TGTGCCAGCAGCTTTGGCCTTAGGCGTCCTAGCGGGGACTACGAGCAGTACTTC; CDR3aa: CASSFGLRRPSGDYEQYF; j_gene: TRBJ2-7; abundance: .; v_gene: TRBV5-4; d_gene: TRBD2
CDR3nt: TGTGCCAGCAAGGGTCCAGGGGGAACCGGGTCACCCCTCCACTTT; CDR3aa: CASKGPGGTGSPLHF; j_gene: TRBJ1-6; abundance: .; v_gene: TRBV6-1; d_gene: TRBD1
CDR3nt: TGTGCCAGCAGCTTACTCCAATGGGACGAGCAGTACTTC; CDR3aa: CASSLLQWDEQYF; j_gene: TRBJ2-7; abundance: few; v_gene: TRBV7-2; d_gene: .
CDR3nt: TGCACCAGCAGCCAAGTCGTCACCCTCACAGATACGCAGTATTTT; CDR3aa: CTSSQVVTLTDTQYF; j_gene: TRBJ2-3; abundance: .; v_gene: TRBV1; d_gene: .
CDR3nt: TGTGCCAGCAGTAGGAAGATTGATAATTCACCCCTCCACTTT; CDR3aa: CASSRKIDNSPLHF; j_gene: TRBJ1-6; abundance: .; v_gene: TRBV6-6; d_gene: .
CDR3nt: TGTGCCAGCAGCTATTCTCACTACGAGCAGTACTTC; CDR3aa: CASSYSHYEQYF; j_gene: TRBJ2-7; abundance: .; v_gene: TRBV27; d_gene: .
CDR3nt: TGCAGCGTTGGACAGGGAGGGGTTAACACTGAAGCTTTCTTT; CDR3aa: CSVGQGGVNTEAFF; j_gene: TRBJ1-1; abundance: .; v_gene: TRBV29-1; d_gene: TRBD1
CDR3nt: TGTGCCAGCAACAGGGAAGTCTCCTATGGCTACACCTTC; CDR3aa: CASNREVSYGYTF; j_gene: TRBJ1-2; abundance: once; v_gene: TRBV2; d_gene: .
CDR3nt: TGTGCCAGCAGCTTAGTTATAGGGGCGATGAACGCTGAAGCTTTCTTT; CDR3aa: CASSLVIGAMNAEAFF; j_gene: TRBJ1-1; abundance: .; v_gene: TRBV7-2; d_gene: .
CDR3nt: TGTGCTAGTGGTTTGGTACAGGGGGTCGTGTTCGTTAACACTGAAGCTTTCTTT; CDR3aa: CASGLVQGVVFVNTEAFF; j_gene: TRBJ1-1; abundance: .; v_gene: TRBV12-5; d_gene: TRBD1
CDR3nt: TGTGCCAGCACCGTGACAGGGGTGGGGCCCCAGCATTTT; CDR3aa: CASTVTGVGPQHF; j_gene: TRBJ1-5; abundance: .; v_gene: TRBV6-5; d_gene: TRBD1
CDR3nt: TGTGCCAGCAGCTCTCAGGGGAGGAAGCTTGGTGGTGGAGAGACCCAGTACTTC; CDR3aa: CASSSQGRKLGGGETQYF; j_gene: TRBJ2-5; abundance: .; v_gene: TRBV7-3; d_gene: .
CDR3nt: TGTGCCAGCAGTTGGACTAGCGGGAGCAATGAGCAGTTCTTC; CDR3aa: CASSWTSGSNEQFF; j_gene: TRBJ2-1; abundance: few; v_gene: TRBV27; d_gene: TRBD2
CDR3nt: TGTGCCAGTAGTGAGACAGGGGGGCCCTACGAGCAGTACTTC; CDR3aa: CASSETGGPYEQYF; j_gene: TRBJ2-7; abundance: .; v_gene: TRBV19; d_gene: TRBD1
CDR3nt: TGTGCCAGCAGCTTACGACAGGGACTGCAAGAGACCCAGTACTTC; CDR3aa: CASSLRQGLQETQYF; j_gene: TRBJ2-5; abundance: .; v_gene: TRBV11-3; d_gene: .
CDR3nt: TGTGCCAGCAGCTACGGGGAAATCAATGAGCAGTTCTTC; CDR3aa: CASSYGEINEQFF; j_gene: TRBJ2-1; abundance: .; v_gene: TRBV11-3; d_gene: .
CDR3nt: TGCGCCAGCAGCCAACCGACCCCGGGAATAGCGGGAGCACAAGAGCAGTTCTTC; CDR3aa: CASSQPTPGIAGAQEQFF; j_gene: TRBJ2-1; abundance: .; v_gene: TRBV5-1; d_gene: TRBD2